This passage covers 32 T cell receptor beta chains from one sample sequenced in a study of OX40 agonist ivuxolimab in advanced cancers. This table comes from immunoSEQ multiplex PCR, and its TCRdb copy is limited to in-frame clones, with some not included. Among around 26,000 clones listed, roughly 87% were seen once. The sample here was CD4+ or CD8+ T cells sorted from blood, taken in a trial of the OX40 agonist ivuxolimab. The receptors derive from an adult with an advanced solid tumor such as melanoma, head and neck, liver or kidney cancer.

The J gene is TRBJ2-7, the V gene TRBV14; 9 positions agree with TRBD1. This CDR3 contains 17 residues. Germline CDR1 SGHDN, CDR2 FVKESK. V trimming: 2 bases; J trimming: 4 bases; junction bases outside the gene matches: 12. In DNA form, the CDR3 reads TGTGCCAGCAGCCAATACCATTGGGACAGGGTATTATACGAGCAGTACTTC. Amino acids: CASSQYHWDRVLYEQYF.

The chain joins TRBV20-1 to TRBJ1-1; TRBD1 might be the D (6 bases). Trimming removed 6 bases from V and 8 bases from J, with 13 bases in between. This CDR3 spans 11 amino acids. Per the germline V gene, CDR1 is DFQATT and CDR2 is SNEGSKA (reference sequence). Here the CDR3 reads CSAPRTVEAFF. Written as DNA, the CDR3 is TGCAGTGCCCCCCGGACAGTCGAAGCTTTCTTT.

The chain recombines TRBV9 with TRBJ1-1; D might be TRBD1 (5 bases). The V gene lost 4 bases and the J gene lost 8 bases, with 12 bases spanning the gap. Germline loops: CDR1 SGDLS, CDR2 YYNGEE. CDR3 length: 12 residues. Here the CDR3 reads CASSSSNREAFF. The CDR3 bases are TGTGCCAGCAGCTCATCCAACAGGGAAGCTTTCTTT.

The rearrangement joins TRBV9 to TRBJ2-3, with 8 bases matching TRBD2. V shed 2 bases, J shed 1 base, and the junction held 3 bases outside the gene matches. The CDR3 covers 15 residues. CDR1 is SGDLS, CDR2 YYNGEE, per germline. The CDR3 sequence is CASSVRGLGTDTQYF. In nucleotides, the CDR3 is TGTGCCAGCAGCGTTCGGGGACTAGGCACAGATACGCAGTATTTT. Complete variable domain (other parts from reference TRBV9 and TRBJ2-3): DSGVTQTPKHLITATGQRVTLRCSPRSGDLSVYWYQQSLDQGLQFLIQYYNGEERAKGNILERFSAQQFPDLHSELNLSSLELGDSALYFCASSVRGLGTDTQYFGPGTRLTVL.

The V call is TRBV7-9, the J call TRBJ1-4; no definite D call. Trimming left V 3 bases short and J 6 bases short, with 5 bases between. The length of the CDR3 is 12 residues. CDR1 and CDR2 (germline): SEHNR, FQNEAQ (reference sequence). The CDR3 nucleotides are TGTGCCAGCAGCTTTATCGATGAAAAACTGTTTTTT. Its translation: CASSFIDEKLFF.

This chain joins TRBV7-6 and TRBJ1-6; possible D gene TRBD1, 6 bases. CDR1 is SGHVS, CDR2 FNYEAQ, per germline. This CDR3 is 15 amino acids long. Trimming left V 1 base short and J 7 bases short, with 11 bases between. Here the CDR3 DNA reads TGTGCCAGCAGCTTAGGACAGGACTACAATTCACCCCTCCACTTT. It encodes CASSLGQDYNSPLHF.

The CDR3 nucleotides are TGTGCCAGCAGCTTAGGAGGGGCCGAGCAGTACTTC. As protein: CASSLGGAEQYF. V usage is TRBV7-9 and J usage is TRBJ2-7; D tentatively fits TRBD1 or TRBD2 (5 bases each). V was trimmed by 1 base and J by 6 bases, leaving 7 bases between them. CDR3 size: 12 residues. Germline CDR1 SEHNR, CDR2 FQNEAQ (reference sequence).

This chain joins TRBV29-1 and TRBJ2-7, with D hard to call. With 4 bases removed from V and 1 base from J, the gap between germline ends came to 14 bases. The CDR3 has 14 amino acids. Germline CDR1 reads SQVTM; CDR2 reads ANQGSEA. The CDR3 DNA reads as TGCAGCGTTGTAGTAAATGACCGTTCCTACGAGCAGTACTTC. Residues: CSVVVNDRSYEQYF.

J is TRBJ1-5 and V is TRBV11-3; 10 positions match TRBD1. Per germline, CDR1 SGHNT and CDR2 YENEEA. The CDR3 consists of 16 residues. After removal of 4 bases from V and 4 bases from J, the junction contained 7 bases not matched to a gene. The CDR3 DNA sequence: TGTGCCAGCAGCTCCGTCCAGGGACAGGGGAATCAGCCCCAGCATTTT. Protein product: CASSSVQGQGNQPQHF.

V is TRBV9 and J is TRBJ1-3; D call uncertain. The CDR3 has 14 amino acids. CDR1 and CDR2 (germline): SGDLS, YYNGEE. With 4 bases removed from V and 0 bases from J, the gap between germline ends came to 8 bases. The chain's CDR3 is CASSPRSSGNTIYF. CDR3 in DNA: TGTGCCAGCAGCCCGCGGTCCTCTGGAAACACCATATATTTT. Based on the CDR3 plus reference TRBV9 and TRBJ1-3, the full variable domain is DSGVTQTPKHLITATGQRVTLRCSPRSGDLSVYWYQQSLDQGLQFLIQYYNGEERAKGNILERFSAQQFPDLHSELNLSSLELGDSALYFCASSPRSSGNTIYFGEGSWLTVV.

The chain employs TRBV28 and TRBJ1-1; 7 nucleotides agree with TRBD1. The V segment lost 2 bases and the J segment 6 bases; nucleotides outside the gene matches: 6. The length of the CDR3 is 14 residues. CDR1 is MDHEN and CDR2 is SYDVKM in the germline V gene. In nucleotides, the CDR3 is TGTGCCAGCAGTTTAAGACAGGGATGGGCTGAAGCTTTCTTT. The encoded protein is CASSLRQGWAEAFF.

V gene TRBV7-9 combines with J gene TRBJ1-5, with 7 bases matching TRBD1. CDR3 size: 13 residues. J gave up 2 bases and V 5 bases, and 0 bases lay outside the gene matches. The germline gives CDR1 SEHNR, CDR2 FQNEAQ (reference sequence). The CDR3 bases are TGTGCCAGCAGCACAGGGGGCAATCAGCCCCAGCATTTT. It codes for CASSTGGNQPQHF. Full variable domain (rest looked up from reference TRBV7-9 and TRBJ1-5): DTGVSQNPRHKITKRGQNVTFRCDPISEHNRLYWYRQTLGQGPEFLTYFQNEAQLEKSRLLSDRFSAERPKGSFSTLEIQRTEQGDSAMYLCASSTGGNQPQHFGDGTRLSIL.

V is TRBV5-1 and J is TRBJ2-7, with a possible D match to TRBD2 (5 bases). The CDR3 is made up of 15 amino acids. From germline, CDR1 is SGHRS and CDR2 YFSETQ. With 1 base removed from V and 2 bases from J, the gap between germline ends came to 13 bases. The CDR3 DNA follows: TGCGCCAGCAGCTTGAGAAGCGGCCCCGCCTACGAGCAGTACTTC. Its protein product is CASSLRSGPAYEQYF.

The chain combines TRBV5-6 with TRBJ2-5; 7 bases match TRBD2. There are 15 residues in the CDR3. Germline values: CDR1 SGHDT, CDR2 YYEEEE. V dropped 0 bases and J dropped 3; count of bases not matched to a gene: 5. The DNA of the CDR3 is TGTGCCAGCAGCTTGGCGGGACTACCCAAAGAGACCCAGTACTTC. Amino acids: CASSLAGLPKETQYF.

V is TRBV6-5 and J is TRBJ1-6; TRBD1 aligns across 8 bases. The CDR3 is 15 amino acids. The J segment lost 9 bases and the V segment lost 2 bases, leaving 6 bases of the junction unmatched. Germline V lookup: CDR1 MNHEY, CDR2 SVGAGI. The CDR3 DNA is TGTGCCAGCAGTTACGCCGACAGGGGTAGTTCACCCCTCCACTTT. Amino acid sequence: CASSYADRGSSPLHF.

The chain recombines TRBV27 with TRBJ2-2, with 12 bases identical to TRBD2. With 6 bases clipped from V and 9 bases from J, the junction kept 8 bases outside the gene matches. Looked up from germline, CDR1 is MNHEY and CDR2 is SMNVEV (reference sequence). The CDR3 length is 15 residues. The CDR3 DNA is TGTGCCAGCAGCGTAGCTAGCGGGGGGGCCTGGGAGCTGTTTTTT. Its protein is CASSVASGGAWELFF.

The V and J genes are TRBV29-1 and TRBJ2-1; possible D gene TRBD1, 5 bases. CDR1 is SQVTM, CDR2 ANQGSEA, per germline. There are 13 residues in the CDR3. V was trimmed by 6 bases and J by 6 bases, leaving 15 bases between them. CDR3 in DNA: TGCAGCGTGGCCGACGTCAGGGTCAATGAGCAGTTCTTC. Its protein is CSVADVRVNEQFF.

The V call is TRBV7-9, the J call TRBJ2-3; the D gene is possibly TRBD1 (6 bases). The V gene lost 0 bases and the J gene lost 1 base, with 17 bases spanning the gap. Germline CDR1 reads SEHNR; CDR2 reads FQNEAQ (reference sequence). There are 18 residues in the CDR3. The CDR3 protein is CASSLARDRPPGTDTQYF. The CDR3 nucleotides read TGTGCCAGCAGCTTAGCCCGAGACAGGCCGCCGGGCACAGATACGCAGTATTTT.

J is TRBJ2-3 and V is TRBV9; no reliable D call. Germline lookup yields CDR1 SGDLS and CDR2 YYNGEE. There are 17 residues in the CDR3. Trimming took off 0 bases at V and 1 base at J, with 15 bases between the two ends. The DNA of the CDR3 is TGTGCCAGCAGCGTAGAGGCAGACTCCAGTGGCACAGATACGCAGTATTTT. It is translated as CASSVEADSSGTDTQYF.

This chain joins TRBV11-2 and TRBJ2-7; D is possibly TRBD2 (6 bases). Germline V CDR1 and CDR2: SGHAT, FQNNGV. V shed 1 base and J shed 2 bases, with 9 bases lying between them. This CDR3 has 14 residues. CDR3 amino acids: CASSLGGEAYEQYF. CDR3 nucleotide sequence: TGTGCCAGCAGCTTAGGGGGGGAAGCCTACGAGCAGTACTTC.

This clone was detected once. This chain uses TRBV28 with TRBJ1-6; no reliable D call. Trimming cost V 5 bases and J 6 bases, with 14 bases left between them. The CDR3 runs to 15 residues. Looked up from germline, CDR1 is MDHEN and CDR2 is SYDVKM. DNA for the CDR3: TGTGCCAGCAGTCCCCGCGGGTTCGGTAATTCACCCCTCCACTTT. Its protein product is CASSPRGFGNSPLHF. Supplemented by reference TRBV28 and TRBJ1-6, the full variable domain reads DVKVTQSSRYLVKRTGEKVFLECVQDMDHENMFWYRQDPGLGLRLIYFSYDVKMKEKGDIPEGYSVSREKKERFSLILESASTNQTSMYLCASSPRGFGNSPLHFGNGTRLTVT.

V usage is TRBV7-9 and J usage is TRBJ2-6, with a tentative D call TRBD2 (6 bases). Trimming cost V 7 bases and J 0 bases, with 13 bases left between them. The CDR3 totals 16 residues. Germline-derived CDR1 and CDR2 are SEHNR and FQNEAQ (reference sequence). As DNA, the CDR3 is TGTGCCAGCACCTGGGGGGTCTACTCTGGGGCCAACGTCCTGACTTTC. Translating gives CASTWGVYSGANVLTF.

The V call is TRBV5-1, the J call TRBJ2-7, with a possible D match to TRBD2 (5 bases). Germline assignment: CDR1 SGHRS and CDR2 YFSETQ. The CDR3 consists of 15 residues. Between the trimmed V and J ends, which lost 3 bases and 0 bases, there was a span of 13 bases. DNA of the CDR3: TGCGCCAGCAGCTCAGAAAGCGGACGCTCCTACGAGCAGTACTTC. It yields the protein CASSSESGRSYEQYF.

This rearrangement joins TRBV2 to TRBJ2-3, with unresolved D. Per the germline V gene, CDR1 is SNHLY and CDR2 is FYNNEI. The CDR3 totals 10 residues. Deletions cut 6 bases from V and 5 bases from J, with 3 bases between. The CDR3 region is CASSRDTQYF. CDR3 DNA: TGTGCCAGCAGCCGAGATACGCAGTATTTT. Together with reference TRBV2 and TRBJ2-3, the CDR3 gives the full variable domain: EPEVTQTPSHQVTQMGQEVILRCVPISNHLYFYWYRQILGQKVEFLVSFYNNEISEKSEIFDDQFSVERPDGSNFTLKIRSTKLEDSAMYFCASSRDTQYFGPGTRLTVL.

The rearrangement links TRBV9 to TRBJ2-5; 9 bases fit TRBD1. After removal of 3 bases from V and 5 bases from J, the junction contained 5 bases not matched to a gene. This CDR3 spans 14 amino acids. The germline CDR1 and CDR2 sequences are SGDLS and YYNGEE. The CDR3 region has the DNA TGTGCCAGCAGCGCAGGACAGGGGTTGGAGACCCAGTACTTC. Its protein is CASSAGQGLETQYF.

The J gene is TRBJ1-1, the V gene TRBV2; 8 bases are shared with TRBD1. The CDR3 loop spans 16 amino acids. After removal of 1 base from V and 1 base from J, the junction contained 5 bases not matched to a gene. Germline assignment: CDR1 SNHLY and CDR2 FYNNEI. In DNA, the CDR3 is TGTGCCAGCAGTGAAGGTTTGGGACAGGAGAACACTGAAGCTTTCTTT. It is translated as CASSEGLGQENTEAFF.

This sequence joins TRBV9 and TRBJ1-4; 9 bases map to TRBD1. Looked up from germline, CDR1 is SGDLS and CDR2 is YYNGEE. There are 17 residues in the CDR3. V was clipped by 1 base and J by 1 base; unmatched bases: 5. Here the CDR3 reads CASSVRDRVLTNEKLFF. The CDR3 nucleotides are TGTGCCAGCAGCGTAAGGGACAGGGTACTAACTAATGAAAAACTGTTTTTT.

This clone was seen just once. The J gene is TRBJ1-1, the V gene TRBV9, with D uncertain. The CDR3 is 15 amino acids. Trimming took off 6 bases at V and 6 bases at J, with 21 bases between the two ends. Looked up from germline, CDR1 is SGDLS and CDR2 is YYNGEE. CDR3 coding DNA: TGTGCCAGCAACGCAGGTGGCGGTTCTTCAGCTGAAGCTTTCTTT. Its protein product is CASNAGGGSSAEAFF.

In nucleotides, the CDR3 is TGTGCCACCAGCGGGACAGGCTACCAAGAGACCCAGTACTTC. Translating gives CATSGTGYQETQYF. The chain links TRBV15 to TRBJ2-5; 8 bases align to TRBD1. Germline lookup yields CDR1 LNHNV and CDR2 YYDKDF (reference sequence). V gave up 5 bases and J gave up 0 bases; unmatched junction bases: 2. This CDR3 spans 14 amino acids.

The chain links TRBV27 to TRBJ2-7; tentatively, D is TRBD1 or TRBD2 (5 bases each). Germline V gene data show CDR1 as MNHEY and CDR2 as SMNVEV (reference sequence). V was pared by 7 bases and J by 3 bases, with 25 bases between. The CDR3 is 17 residues long. The CDR3 sequence: CASIPSGTSFLYYEQYF. CDR3 nucleotide sequence: TGTGCCAGCATCCCCTCCGGGACGTCGTTTCTCTACTACGAGCAGTACTTC.

The rearrangement uses TRBV6-1 and TRBJ2-5, with TRBD2 matching 11 bases. Germline CDR1 is MNHNS and CDR2 is SASEGT. The CDR3 extends over 15 amino acids. Trimming at V came to 5 bases and at J to 5 bases, leaving 7 bases not matched to a gene. The CDR3 DNA reads TGTGCCAGCAGTTTTAGCGGGGGGGCTTTGGAGACCCAGTACTTC. Encoded protein: CASSFSGGALETQYF.

The chain carries TRBV14 and TRBJ2-1; D unclear. CDR1 and CDR2 from the germline V gene are SGHDN and FVKESK. Trimming pared 1 base from V and 3 bases from J, leaving 4 bases between. The CDR3 consists of 13 residues. The CDR3 loop is CASSQGFYNEQFF. The DNA of the CDR3 is TGTGCCAGCAGCCAAGGATTCTACAATGAGCAGTTCTTC.